The rows below give T cell receptor beta chains drawn from one sample of a study of CD8 T cells in Susac syndrome. TCRdb called the immunoSEQ multiplex PCR reads again in MiXCR, with one record for every CDR3 protein. The sample comprises tens of thousands of distinct CDR3 sequences, over 90% of which are singletons, and more than 0.45% rests with the top ten. The source material was CD8+ T cells from PBMCs. These receptors all stem from a human donor with Susac syndrome. CDR3s include the opening cysteine and the closing phenylalanine or tryptophan. The order of the fields is CDR3 DNA, CDR3 protein, D gene, clone size, J gene, V gene. D genes are given only for firm matches. Size is omitted from some rows. Given values are once, few, many or a class for expanded clones.

DNA: TGTGCCAGCAGTTTGTTCAGGGTCGGGGAGCAGTACTTC; CDR3: CASSLFRVGEQYF; D: -; size: -; J: TRBJ2-7; V: TRBV27
DNA: TGTGCCAGCACCTATGACAGGGGGCTCTACGAGCAGTACTTC; CDR3: CASTYDRGLYEQYF; D: TRBD1; size: -; J: TRBJ2-7; V: TRBV28
DNA: TGCAGTGCTAGAGGGGGTTTAGGCAATCAGCCCCAGCATTTT; CDR3: CSARGGLGNQPQHF; D: -; size: -; J: TRBJ1-5; V: TRBV20-1
DNA: TGTGCCATCAGTGAGTCGGTGCAGGGGGCCTACAATGAGCAGTTCTTC; CDR3: CAISESVQGAYNEQFF; D: TRBD1; size: -; J: TRBJ2-1; V: TRBV10-3
DNA: TGCAGCGTTGACGGACTTCTATACAATGAGCAGTTCTTC; CDR3: CSVDGLLYNEQFF; D: -; size: -; J: TRBJ2-1; V: TRBV29-1
DNA: TGCGCCAGCAGCTTCGCGGGAGGACAGAAGAACACTGAAGCTTTCTTT; CDR3: CASSFAGGQKNTEAFF; D: -; size: -; J: TRBJ1-1; V: TRBV5-1
DNA: TGTGCCAGCAGTTACTCAAGACAGGCCAAGCTAGGGGACATTCAGTACTTC; CDR3: CASSYSRQAKLGDIQYF; D: -; size: -; J: TRBJ2-4; V: TRBV6-5
DNA: TGTGCCAGCAGCCTTCCTCGTGGCACCACAGATACGCAGTATTTT; CDR3: CASSLPRGTTDTQYF; D: -; size: -; J: TRBJ2-3; V: TRBV13
DNA: TGTGCCTGGAGTGAGGGGACTAGCGGGAGAGGCTCCTACAATGAGCAGTTCTTC; CDR3: CAWSEGTSGRGSYNEQFF; D: TRBD2; size: once; J: TRBJ2-1; V: TRBV30
DNA: TGTGCCAGCAGCAAAAGTTTGGCGGTCGCAGAGACCCAGTACTTC; CDR3: CASSKSLAVAETQYF; D: -; size: -; J: TRBJ2-5; V: TRBV21-1